These T cell receptor beta chains were read from a single sample in a study of blood T cells in healthy people across ages. MiXCR was run by TCRdb on the 5' RACE reads, yielding one entry per CDR3 protein. This sample has around 620,000 distinct CDR3 sequences; 25% to 30% occur once, and the top ten carry approximately 17%. Sequencing input: blood. Every receptor here comes from an older woman in good health. CDR3s include the opening cysteine and the closing phenylalanine or tryptophan. Each record gives: V gene, D gene, J gene, clone size, CDR3 DNA, CDR3 protein. D genes are given only for firm matches. Where a row states a size, it is once, few, many or the class of an expanded clone; other rows omit it.

V gene: TRBV20-1
D gene: TRBD1
J gene: TRBJ2-7
clone size: -
CDR3 DNA: TGCAGTGCTAGTGAACAGGGGAATCTGGGGGAGCAGTACTTC
CDR3 protein: CSASEQGNLGEQYF

V gene: TRBV7-9
D gene: TRBD2
J gene: TRBJ2-3
clone size: few
CDR3 DNA: TGTGCCAGCAGCCCCGGGAGCGGGGGGGCAGATACGCAGTATTTT
CDR3 protein: CASSPGSGGADTQYF

V gene: TRBV5-1
D gene: TRBD1
J gene: TRBJ1-5
clone size: -
CDR3 DNA: TGCGCCAGCAGCCATGGGACAGGGGGCCCCAATCAGCCCCAGCATTTT
CDR3 protein: CASSHGTGGPNQPQHF

V gene: TRBV21-1
D gene: -
J gene: TRBJ2-5
clone size: -
CDR3 DNA: TGTGCCAGCAGCGCTCAGGCGCGGGAGACCCAGTACTTC
CDR3 protein: CASSAQARETQYF

V gene: TRBV7-9
D gene: -
J gene: TRBJ1-1
clone size: -
CDR3 DNA: TGTGCCAGCAGCTTGACAGGCCCAGACCTTATGAACACTGAAGCTTTCTTT
CDR3 protein: CASSLTGPDLMNTEAFF

V gene: TRBV7-2
D gene: TRBD2
J gene: TRBJ2-2
clone size: -
CDR3 DNA: TGTGCCAGCAGCTTAGCTAGCGGGGGGGCTGGCGGGGAGCTGTTTTTT
CDR3 protein: CASSLASGGAGGELFF

V gene: TRBV29-1
D gene: -
J gene: TRBJ2-6
clone size: -
CDR3 DNA: TGCAGCGTTGAAACTGACCTAAACTCTGGGGCCAACGTCCTGACTTTC
CDR3 protein: CSVETDLNSGANVLTF

V gene: TRBV7-9
D gene: -
J gene: TRBJ2-1
clone size: few
CDR3 DNA: TGTGCCAGCAGCTTTGTTATCGGTGAGCAGTTCTTC
CDR3 protein: CASSFVIGEQFF

V gene: TRBV5-1
D gene: TRBD1
J gene: TRBJ2-2
clone size: -
CDR3 DNA: TGCGCCAGCACTGCGACAGGGCCCAACACCGGGGAGCTGTTTTTT
CDR3 protein: CASTATGPNTGELFF

V gene: TRBV7-2
D gene: -
J gene: TRBJ1-2
clone size: few
CDR3 DNA: TGTGCCAGCAGCTCCCGGAGGAGCTCGGGGAACTATGGCTACACCTTC
CDR3 protein: CASSSRRSSGNYGYTF

V gene: TRBV6-2/TRBV6-3
D gene: TRBD1
J gene: TRBJ1-6
clone size: -
CDR3 DNA: TGTGCCAGCAGTCCGGGACAGGGCTATTCGGCCCTCCACTTT
CDR3 protein: CASSPGQGYSALHF

V gene: TRBV6-1
D gene: -
J gene: TRBJ1-4
clone size: few
CDR3 DNA: TGTGCCAGCAGTGAATTACAGTTCAATGAAAAACTGTTTTTT
CDR3 protein: CASSELQFNEKLFF

V gene: TRBV3-1
D gene: TRBD2
J gene: TRBJ2-1
clone size: -
CDR3 DNA: TGTGCCAGCAGCTTCCCTAGCGGGAGTTACAATGAGCAGTTCTTC
CDR3 protein: CASSFPSGSYNEQFF

V gene: TRBV29-1
D gene: -
J gene: TRBJ2-3
clone size: few
CDR3 DNA: TGCAGCGTTGTGGAGGGTCAGCGTGGAGATACGCAGTATTTT
CDR3 protein: CSVVEGQRGDTQYF

V gene: TRBV7-2
D gene: TRBD2
J gene: TRBJ2-5
clone size: -
CDR3 DNA: TGTGCCAGCAGCTTAGCGCCTAGCGGGGCGGAGACCCAGTACTTC
CDR3 protein: CASSLAPSGAETQYF

V gene: TRBV15
D gene: TRBD1
J gene: TRBJ1-2
clone size: many
CDR3 DNA: TGTGCCACCAGCAGAGATGCTACAGGGGGCGCGAGGGGCTACACCTTC
CDR3 protein: CATSRDATGGARGYTF

V gene: TRBV24-1
D gene: -
J gene: TRBJ2-7
clone size: few
CDR3 DNA: TGCGCCACCAGTCCTAACGGGACTTACTCCTACGAGCAGTACTTC
CDR3 protein: CATSPNGTYSYEQYF

V gene: TRBV11-2
D gene: TRBD1
J gene: TRBJ2-7
clone size: -
CDR3 DNA: TGTGCCAGCAGCGCAAGACAGGGGGCATACGAGCAGTACTTC
CDR3 protein: CASSARQGAYEQYF

V gene: TRBV5-1
D gene: TRBD2
J gene: TRBJ2-1
clone size: -
CDR3 DNA: TGCGCCAGCAGCTATGGGACTAGCGGAAACAATGAGCAGTTCTTC
CDR3 protein: CASSYGTSGNNEQFF

V gene: TRBV29-1
D gene: -
J gene: TRBJ2-1
clone size: -
CDR3 DNA: TGCAGCGTTGGAGACTCGAGTGAGCAGTTCTTC
CDR3 protein: CSVGDSSEQFF

V gene: TRBV6-5
D gene: TRBD2
J gene: TRBJ2-5
clone size: -
CDR3 DNA: TGTGCCAGCAGTTCCCCTAGCGGGGGGAAAGAGACCCAGTACTTC
CDR3 protein: CASSSPSGGKETQYF

V gene: TRBV30
D gene: TRBD1
J gene: TRBJ2-7
clone size: -
CDR3 DNA: TGTGCCTGGAGTGGGGGACAGGGCTACGAGCAGTACTTC
CDR3 protein: CAWSGGQGYEQYF

V gene: TRBV7-2
D gene: -
J gene: TRBJ2-4
clone size: few
CDR3 DNA: TGTGCCAGCAGCCAGGGCATAGCCAAAAACATTCAGTACTTC
CDR3 protein: CASSQGIAKNIQYF

V gene: TRBV7-2
D gene: -
J gene: TRBJ1-2
clone size: few
CDR3 DNA: TGTGCCAGCAGCTCAACGACAGCTGACTATGGCTACACCTTC
CDR3 protein: CASSSTTADYGYTF

V gene: TRBV20-1
D gene: -
J gene: TRBJ2-4
clone size: -
CDR3 DNA: TGCAGTGCTAGGTTAGGGTCAGAAAACATTCAGTACTTC
CDR3 protein: CSARLGSENIQYF

V gene: TRBV12-3/TRBV12-4
D gene: -
J gene: TRBJ1-2
clone size: few
CDR3 DNA: TGTGCCAGCAGTTTCTTCTCCGGCCCCCGGAACTATGGCTACACCTTC
CDR3 protein: CASSFFSGPRNYGYTF

V gene: TRBV12-5
D gene: -
J gene: TRBJ1-6
clone size: -
CDR3 DNA: TGTGCTAGTGGTTTGGTCCGTGGGGCGGATTCACCCCTCCACTTT
CDR3 protein: CASGLVRGADSPLHF

V gene: TRBV12-3/TRBV12-4
D gene: -
J gene: TRBJ1-3
clone size: -
CDR3 DNA: TGTGCCAGCACTAACTCTGGAAACACCATATATTTT
CDR3 protein: CASTNSGNTIYF

V gene: TRBV20-1
D gene: -
J gene: TRBJ2-1
clone size: -
CDR3 DNA: TGCAGTGCGCCACTTCACAATGAGCAGTTCTTC
CDR3 protein: CSAPLHNEQFF

V gene: TRBV9
D gene: TRBD2
J gene: TRBJ2-7
clone size: -
CDR3 DNA: TGTGCCAGCAGCCCTGGACTAGCGGGGGCTCGGATCTACGAGCAGTACTTC
CDR3 protein: CASSPGLAGARIYEQYF

V gene: TRBV11-3
D gene: -
J gene: TRBJ1-4
clone size: few
CDR3 DNA: TGTGCCAGCAGCCGAGGACAGACCTCAACTAATGAAAAACTGTTTTTT
CDR3 protein: CASSRGQTSTNEKLFF

V gene: TRBV20-1
D gene: TRBD1
J gene: TRBJ1-1
clone size: -
CDR3 DNA: TGCAGTGCTAGCGGACAGGGGGCTCGCACTGAAGCTTTCTTT
CDR3 protein: CSASGQGARTEAFF

V gene: TRBV3-1
D gene: -
J gene: TRBJ1-2
clone size: -
CDR3 DNA: TGTGCCAGCAGCCAAATCGGACGGGATGGCTACACCTTC
CDR3 protein: CASSQIGRDGYTF

V gene: TRBV5-1
D gene: -
J gene: TRBJ1-2
clone size: many
CDR3 DNA: TGCGCCAGCAGCTTGACCACCGGGACCGACTATGGCTACACCTTC
CDR3 protein: CASSLTTGTDYGYTF

V gene: TRBV6-1
D gene: TRBD2
J gene: TRBJ2-1
clone size: few
CDR3 DNA: TGTGCCAGCAGCGAAGTCGGCGGGGGGTGGTCCTACAATGAGCAGTTCTTC
CDR3 protein: CASSEVGGGWSYNEQFF

V gene: TRBV11-2
D gene: -
J gene: TRBJ2-7
clone size: -
CDR3 DNA: TGTGCCAGCAGCTTCACCTCGTTCTTATCCTCCTACGAGCAGTACTTC
CDR3 protein: CASSFTSFLSSYEQYF

V gene: TRBV7-9
D gene: TRBD2
J gene: TRBJ2-5
clone size: -
CDR3 DNA: TGTGCCAGCAGCTTTGCAGGAATGGATAGCGGGGCCCAGTACTTC
CDR3 protein: CASSFAGMDSGAQYF

V gene: TRBV30
D gene: -
J gene: TRBJ2-2
clone size: -
CDR3 DNA: TGTGCCTGGAGTGATTTCCCCGGGGAGCTGTTTTTT
CDR3 protein: CAWSDFPGELFF

V gene: TRBV5-1
D gene: -
J gene: TRBJ1-2
clone size: few
CDR3 DNA: TGCGCCAGCAGCTCGGGGGGCCCGTCCGTATATGGCTACACCTTC
CDR3 protein: CASSSGGPSVYGYTF

V gene: TRBV12-3/TRBV12-4
D gene: -
J gene: TRBJ2-5
clone size: few
CDR3 DNA: TGTGCCAGCCAAACGACAGCGAGATTGGAGACCCAGTACTTC
CDR3 protein: CASQTTARLETQYF

V gene: TRBV3-1
D gene: -
J gene: TRBJ2-5
clone size: -
CDR3 DNA: TGTGCCAGCAGCCGGAGGGAACAAGAGACCCAGTACTTC
CDR3 protein: CASSRREQETQYF

V gene: TRBV11-2
D gene: -
J gene: TRBJ2-7
clone size: -
CDR3 DNA: TGTGCCAGCAGCCAAGGGACTGGCGGGGCTGATTCCTACGAGCAGTACTTC
CDR3 protein: CASSQGTGGADSYEQYF

V gene: TRBV4-2
D gene: -
J gene: TRBJ1-4
clone size: -
CDR3 DNA: TGTGCCAGCAGCCAAGAACAGAGGGGTGAAAAACTGTTTTTT
CDR3 protein: CASSQEQRGEKLFF

V gene: TRBV7-9
D gene: -
J gene: TRBJ2-1
clone size: -
CDR3 DNA: TGTGCCAGCAGCCTCCACTCTAGGGTCAATGAGCAGTTCTTC
CDR3 protein: CASSLHSRVNEQFF

V gene: TRBV5-1
D gene: -
J gene: TRBJ2-3
clone size: -
CDR3 DNA: TGCGCCAGCCTGGCCACAGATACGCAGTATTTT
CDR3 protein: CASLATDTQYF

V gene: TRBV5-6
D gene: -
J gene: TRBJ2-5
clone size: few
CDR3 DNA: TGTGCCAGCAGCACGTCAGGGTGGGAGGCCCAGTACTTC
CDR3 protein: CASSTSGWEAQYF

V gene: TRBV14
D gene: -
J gene: TRBJ2-5
clone size: few
CDR3 DNA: TGTGCCAGCAGCCCGAGTATAGAGACCCAGTACTTC
CDR3 protein: CASSPSIETQYF